The rows below give T cell receptor beta chains drawn from one sample of a study of blood T cell repertoires in COVID-19. The method was immunoSEQ multiplex PCR; TCRdb's version includes in-frame clones alone and lacks a portion of them. The sample has around 270,000 clones; 65% to 85% are singletons. Material for sequencing was peripheral blood. These TCRs come from a person aged 65 to 85 with COVID-19, enrolled during active disease. CDR3s include the opening cysteine and the closing phenylalanine or tryptophan. A D gene is named only where the DNA matches it firmly. Size is omitted from some rows. Given values are once, few, many or a class for expanded clones.

d_call	j_call	cdr3_length	v_call	clone_size	cdr3_aa	cdr3_nt
-	TRBJ2-7	12	TRBV13	once	CASSTRAYEQYF	TGTGCCAGCAGCACTAGAGCCTACGAGCAGTACTTC
-	TRBJ1-2	17	TRBV5-1	few	CASSLAPRGGVNYGYTF	TGCGCCAGCAGCTTGGCCCCAAGGGGAGGGGTTAACTATGGCTACACCTTC
TRBD1	TRBJ2-2	16	TRBV5-1	once	CASSLGQGATTGELFF	TGCGCCAGCAGCTTGGGTCAGGGGGCTACCACCGGGGAGCTGTTTTTT
-	TRBJ1-2	13	TRBV27	-	CASSLRGRGGYTF	TGTGCCAGCAGCCTAAGGGGCAGGGGCGGCTACACCTTC
-	TRBJ1-5	12	TRBV6-5	-	CASREFNQPQHF	TGTGCCAGTAGGGAGTTCAATCAGCCCCAGCATTTT
TRBD1	TRBJ2-7	14	TRBV18	few	CATQPRQGPYEQYF	TGTGCCACACAACCACGACAGGGCCCCTACGAGCAGTACTTC
-	TRBJ2-2	12	TRBV7-9	-	CATKPDAGELFF	TGTGCGACAAAACCCGACGCCGGGGAGCTGTTTTTT
TRBD2	TRBJ2-3	14	TRBV4-2	-	CASSQGGLQDTQYF	TGTGCCAGCAGCCAAGGGGGACTACAAGATACGCAGTATTTT
TRBD2	TRBJ2-1	15	TRBV4-3	once	CASSPRTSGHNEQFF	TGCGCCAGCAGCCCCCGGACTAGCGGACACAATGAGCAGTTCTTC
-	TRBJ1-2	15	TRBV4-1	-	CASSHIGQAASGYTF	TGCGCCAGCAGCCACATAGGTCAGGCAGCCTCCGGCTACACCTTC
-	TRBJ1-5	18	TRBV13	once	CASNPRPAGPYSNQPQHF	TGTGCCAGCAACCCCCGCCCGGCAGGCCCTTATAGCAATCAGCCCCAGCATTTT
-	TRBJ2-2	13	TRBV7-3	once	CASSPRGSGELFF	TGTGCCAGCAGCCCCCGGGGTAGCGGGGAGCTGTTTTTT
-	TRBJ1-2	15	TRBV27	-	CASSLGAKGVYGYTF	TGTGCCAGCAGTCTGGGGGCAAAGGGAGTCTATGGCTACACCTTC
-	TRBJ1-4	14	TRBV6-5	once	CASRGGAVNEKLFF	TGTGCCAGCCGGGGGGGAGCGGTTAATGAAAAACTGTTTTTT
TRBD2	TRBJ2-5	15	TRBV2	-	CASRGSGGPSETQYF	TGTGCCAGCAGGGGCAGCGGGGGGCCATCGGAGACCCAGTACTTC
TRBD1	TRBJ1-2	14	TRBV28	-	CASSQGQGRYGYTF	TGTGCCAGCAGCCAGGGACAGGGCCGCTATGGCTACACCTTC
TRBD2	TRBJ2-3	16	TRBV7-2	-	CASSLATGGAADTQYF	TGTGCCAGCAGCTTAGCGACGGGAGGGGCCGCCGATACGCAGTATTTT
-	TRBJ1-2	15	TRBV28	-	CASVTQRHNNYGYTF	TGTGCCAGCGTCACCCAGAGACACAACAACTATGGCTACACCTTC
-	TRBJ1-1	14	TRBV6-5	-	CASSSRDMNTEAFF	TGTGCCAGCAGTAGCAGGGACATGAACACTGAAGCTTTCTTT
TRBD1	TRBJ2-7	17	TRBV11-2	-	CASSLDEGQVISYEQYF	TGTGCCAGCAGCTTAGATGAAGGACAGGTGATATCCTACGAGCAGTACTTC
TRBD1	TRBJ2-7	13	TRBV19	-	CASSYRGNYEQYF	TGTGCCAGTAGTTACAGGGGGAACTACGAGCAGTACTTC
-	TRBJ2-7	16	TRBV6-2/TRBV6-3	few	CASSITAGYNSYEQYF	TGTGCCAGCAGTATTACCGCGGGATACAACTCCTACGAGCAGTACTTC
-	TRBJ2-5	13	TRBV5-1	once	CASSSAGEETQYF	TGCGCCAGCAGCTCAGCCGGGGAAGAGACCCAGTACTTC
TRBD1	TRBJ1-2	15	TRBV6-1	-	CASSEVWTGASGYTF	TGTGCCAGCAGTGAAGTGTGGACAGGGGCTTCTGGCTACACCTTC
TRBD1	TRBJ2-1	16	TRBV15	-	CATSITRTGAYNEQFF	TGTGCCACCAGCATTACCAGGACAGGGGCCTACAATGAGCAGTTCTTC
TRBD1	TRBJ1-1	14	TRBV5-1	-	CASRGQGEGTEAFF	TGCGCCAGCAGGGGACAGGGGGAGGGCACTGAAGCTTTCTTT
-	TRBJ1-4	12	TRBV15	-	CATSGTTEKLFF	TGTGCCACCAGCGGGACAACTGAAAAACTGTTTTTT
-	TRBJ1-3	13	TRBV7-2	-	CASRPTTGNTIYF	TGTGCCAGCAGGCCTACTACTGGAAACACCATATATTTT
TRBD1	TRBJ1-5	20	TRBV28	-	CASSLLMGTGESASNQPQHF	TGTGCCAGCAGTTTATTGATGGGGACAGGGGAGTCGGCGAGCAATCAGCCCCAGCATTTT